This T cell receptor beta chain originates from a study of technical replicates of blood from a handful of donors (TCRdb year 2017). As regards this clone: The clone's antigen remains unknown. No base quality information exists; no much larger clone differs at one position.

CDR1 and CDR2, looked up from the germline V gene, are MNHNS and SASEGT. There are 15 amino acids in the CDR3, from cysteine to phenylalanine inclusive. Only the CDR3 portion is preserved as DNA: 45 bases, with reading frame beginning at the first base. Deletion took 7 bases off V and 1 base off J, with a span of 14 bases between the germline ends. Library method: the immunoSEQ multiplex PCR assay. TCRdb holds this immuneACCESS table with in-frame rearrangements only. Some clones are missing; in checked studies, unresolved V genes explain under half, and the rest has no known cause. Across this sample there are about 59,000 clones, with approximately 86% seen only once. The ten biggest clones cover 5.1% of the sample.

This chain is built from TRBV6-1 and TRBJ1-3; matching of 6 bases hints at TRBD1 as the D gene. Material for sequencing was PBMCs. The TCR originated in a human donor in good health. Some clones in this sample may be carry-over from other donors' samples. For the CDR3, the sequence is CASKPQGISGNTIYF. The DNA is as follows: TGTGCCAGCAAACCCCAGGGGATATCTGGAAACACCATATATTTT.